Given below is one TCR beta chain in context. What it binds is unknown. The assay was run at deep level. Per the original methods: ImmunoSEQ junction-only sequences lacked quality scores, so their filtering differed. Using immunoSEQ multiplex PCR, the repertoire was profiled, and TCRdb retains in-frame clones only, with some absent. Clone size and the V and J calls come from that table; the DNA yielded D and trimming. The data hold 2.5 million or so clones, with more than 90% observed a single time. The data derive from a study of shared clonotypes between healthy human individuals. V dropped 3 bases and J dropped 2 bases, with 17 bases sitting between them. The CDR3 has 17 amino acids. The germline V gene has CDR1 WSHSY and CDR2 SAAADI. Study-wide results and limits: Unshared clonotypes carried lower generation probabilities than those common to all four donors.

The source is a young man in good health. The V and J genes are TRBV10-2 and TRBJ2-1; possible D gene TRBD1, 6 bases. The sample taken for sequencing was naive CD4+ T cells sorted from blood. This sample's subset: CD45RA+ positively selected. Here the CDR3 reads CASSEDVAQGPYNEQFF. CDR3 bases: TGCGCCAGCAGTGAAGACGTCGCACAGGGCCCCTACAATGAGCAGTTCTTC.